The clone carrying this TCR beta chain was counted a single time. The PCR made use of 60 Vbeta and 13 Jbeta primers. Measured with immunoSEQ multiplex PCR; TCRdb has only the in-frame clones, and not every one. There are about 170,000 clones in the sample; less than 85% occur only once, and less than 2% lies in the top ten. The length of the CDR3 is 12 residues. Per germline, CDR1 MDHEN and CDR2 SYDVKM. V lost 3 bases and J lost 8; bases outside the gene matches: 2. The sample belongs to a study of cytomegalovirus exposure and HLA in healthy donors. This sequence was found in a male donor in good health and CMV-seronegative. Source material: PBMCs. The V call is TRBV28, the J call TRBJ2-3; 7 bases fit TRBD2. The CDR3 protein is CASSLREGTQYF. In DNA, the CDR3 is TGTGCCAGCAGTTTGAGGGAGGGTACGCAGTATTTT.